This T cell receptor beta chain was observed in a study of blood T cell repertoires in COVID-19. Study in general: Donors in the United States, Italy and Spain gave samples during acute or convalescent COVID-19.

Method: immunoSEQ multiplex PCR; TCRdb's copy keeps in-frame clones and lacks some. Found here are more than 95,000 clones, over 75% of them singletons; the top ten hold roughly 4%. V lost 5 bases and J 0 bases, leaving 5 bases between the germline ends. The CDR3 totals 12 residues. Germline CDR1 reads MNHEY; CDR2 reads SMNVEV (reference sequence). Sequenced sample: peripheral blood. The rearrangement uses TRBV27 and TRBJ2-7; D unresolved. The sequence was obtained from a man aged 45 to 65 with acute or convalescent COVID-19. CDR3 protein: CASSPSSYEQYF. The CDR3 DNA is TGTGCCAGCAGTCCGAGCTCCTACGAGCAGTACTTC.